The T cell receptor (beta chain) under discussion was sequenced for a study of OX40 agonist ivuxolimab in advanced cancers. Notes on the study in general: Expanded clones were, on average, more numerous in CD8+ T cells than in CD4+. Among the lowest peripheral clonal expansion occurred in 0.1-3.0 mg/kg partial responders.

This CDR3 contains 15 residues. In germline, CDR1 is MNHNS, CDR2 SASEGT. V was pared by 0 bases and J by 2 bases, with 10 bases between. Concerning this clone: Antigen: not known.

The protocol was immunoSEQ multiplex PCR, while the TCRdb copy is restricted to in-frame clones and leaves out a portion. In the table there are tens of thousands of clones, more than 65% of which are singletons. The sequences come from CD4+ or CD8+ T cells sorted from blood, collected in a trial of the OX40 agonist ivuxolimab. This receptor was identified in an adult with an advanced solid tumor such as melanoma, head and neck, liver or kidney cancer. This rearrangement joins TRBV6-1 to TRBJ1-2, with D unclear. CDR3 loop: CASSEAGGGNYGYTF. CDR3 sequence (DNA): TGTGCCAGCAGTGAAGCGGGTGGTGGGAACTATGGCTACACCTTC.